This T cell receptor (beta chain) is from a study of T cells in Graves' hyperthyroidism and ophthalmopathy. Study-level points and caveats: Most expanded thyroid clonotypes above 0.001 recurred in blood.

In the case of this clonotype: Antigen: not known.

The investigators amplified TCR beta CDR3 regions from RNA transcripts. The study used the HTBI primer set for a first-round RT-PCR of the TCR CDR3. TCRdb reprocessed the multiplex PCR reads via MiXCR and lists one record per CDR3 protein. Among around 580,000 distinct CDR3 sequences listed, just over 45% were seen once. V lost 9 bases and J lost 2; bases outside the gene matches: 7. Germline V CDR1 and CDR2: MNHEY, SVGAGI. The CDR3 runs 15 residues. This receptor was identified in a woman aged 18-29 years with Graves' hyperthyroidism. Sequencing used peripheral blood or thyroid tissue (not recorded which). The chain employs TRBV6-5 and TRBJ2-6; 7 positions match TRBD1. The CDR3: CASRPQGAGANVLTF. CDR3 DNA sequence: TGTGCCAGTAGGCCTCAGGGGGCTGGGGCCAACGTCCTGACTTTC.